The rows below give T cell receptor beta chains drawn from one sample of a study of early T cells in non-severe SARS-CoV-2 infection. TCRdb re-derived calls from the 5' RACE reads in MiXCR, one entry per CDR3 protein. The table records about 50,000 distinct CDR3 sequences, 5% to 5.5% of them present only once. The material was whole blood, obtained at baseline. The source of these receptors is an adult who was a healthcare worker with PCR-confirmed SARS-CoV-2 infection or an uninfected control (not recorded which). CDR3s include the opening cysteine and the closing phenylalanine or tryptophan. Each record gives: D gene, CDR3 length, J gene, V gene, clone size, CDR3 DNA, CDR3 protein. A D gene is named only where the DNA matches it firmly. Not every row has a clone size; where given, it reads once, few, many or a size class.

TRBD2	15	TRBJ2-3	TRBV5-4	few	TGTGCCAGCAGCTTGGATAGCGGGAGCTCAGATACGCAGTATTTT	CASSLDSGSSDTQYF
TRBD1	15	TRBJ2-7	TRBV15	.	TGTGCCACCAGTCCCGACAGGGCAGAGGTCTACGAGCAGTACTTC	CATSPDRAEVYEQYF
TRBD1	15	TRBJ2-5	TRBV7-9	.	TGTGCCAGCAGCTTAGCAGGGACAGTGGGAGAGACCCAGTACTTC	CASSLAGTVGETQYF
.	14	TRBJ2-2	TRBV3-1	many	TGTGCCAGCAGCCAAGTGACGAACACCGGGGAGCTGTTTTTT	CASSQVTNTGELFF
.	14	TRBJ1-1	TRBV20-1	many	TGCAGTGCTTGGGGGGCCCGAGGAGACACTGAAGCTTTCTTT	CSAWGARGDTEAFF
.	16	TRBJ2-2	TRBV24-1	many	TGTGCCACCAGTGATTTCAGACAGAGTTTCACCGGGGAGCTGTTTTTT	CATSDFRQSFTGELFF
TRBD2	16	TRBJ2-3	TRBV20-1	once	TGCAGTGCTCCCGGGACTAGCGAGGAGATAACAGATACGCAGTATTTT	CSAPGTSEEITDTQYF
TRBD2	16	TRBJ2-1	TRBV11-2	few	TGTGCCAGCAGCCCTCGGACTAGCGGGATCTACAATGAGCAGTTCTTC	CASSPRTSGIYNEQFF
.	13	TRBJ2-5	TRBV7-9	many	TGTGCCAGCCAAAGTGAGAACCAAGAGACCCAGTACTTC	CASQSENQETQYF
TRBD2	13	TRBJ2-7	TRBV29-1	many	TGCAGCGCCCAAGGAGCGGGAGACTACGAGCAGTACTTC	CSAQGAGDYEQYF
.	12	TRBJ2-5	TRBV11-2	many	TGTGCCAGCAGCCGGGTATTGGAGACCCAGTACTTC	CASSRVLETQYF
.	13	TRBJ2-1	TRBV7-9	many	TGTGCCAGCAGCTTAGAAGCAGGGAATGAGCAGTTCTTC	CASSLEAGNEQFF
TRBD1	12	TRBJ2-5	TRBV29-1	few	TGCAGCGTTGCCGGGACAGAAGAGACCCAGTACTTC	CSVAGTEETQYF
TRBD1	14	TRBJ2-1	TRBV7-9	few	TGTGCCAGCAGCTTAGGGGACAGGGCAAATGAGCAGTTCTTC	CASSLGDRANEQFF
.	14	TRBJ2-7	TRBV12-3/TRBV12-4	many	TGTGCCAGCAGTTTTGGAGTAGGGGCCTACGAGCAGTACTTC	CASSFGVGAYEQYF
TRBD1	12	TRBJ2-1	TRBV12-3/TRBV12-4	many	TGTGCCAGCAGCAGGGACAGAATAAGGCAGTTCTTC	CASSRDRIRQFF
TRBD2	16	TRBJ2-1	TRBV11-2	few	TGTGCCAGCAGCACCCTAGCGGGAGGGCCGAAGTATGAGCAGTTCTTC	CASSTLAGGPKYEQFF
TRBD1	18	TRBJ2-2	TRBV28	few	TGTGCCAGCAGTTTATCCCTCCTTAGGGACAGGGAGGCCGGGGAGCTGTTTTTT	CASSLSLLRDREAGELFF
.	12	TRBJ2-5	TRBV7-8	.	TGTGCCAGCAGCTTAGTTTTAGAGACCCAGTACTTC	CASSLVLETQYF
.	12	TRBJ2-1	TRBV29-1	many	TGCAGCGTCGGATCCATGGGGAATGAGCAGTTCTTC	CSVGSMGNEQFF
.	13	TRBJ2-7	TRBV2	many	TGTGCCAGCAGCCCAGGACCCGCCTACGAGCAGTACTTC	CASSPGPAYEQYF
.	14	TRBJ1-1	TRBV20-1	many	TGCAGTGCTAGAGATCCCCAACGGGGCACTGAAGCTTTCTTT	CSARDPQRGTEAFF
.	15	TRBJ2-3	TRBV5-1	.	TGCGCCAGCAGCTTGGTGCAGGGCCCCACAGATACGCAGTATTTT	CASSLVQGPTDTQYF
TRBD1	19	TRBJ2-2	TRBV24-1	many	TGTGCCACCAGTGATCATAGGATATCGACAGGGAGAGACACCGGGGAGCTGTTTTTT	CATSDHRISTGRDTGELFF
.	14	TRBJ2-7	TRBV18	few	TGTGCCAGCTCACCGACGGGGGACTCCTACGAGCAGTACTTC	CASSPTGDSYEQYF
TRBD2	16	TRBJ2-2	TRBV7-8	many	TGTGCCAGCAGCCTAGCCCCTAGCGGGAACACCGGGGAGCTGTTTTTT	CASSLAPSGNTGELFF
TRBD2	18	TRBJ2-2	TRBV7-3	many	TGTGCCAGCAGCACGCCTCTGACGGGAGGGCCTGACACCGGGGAGCTGTTTTTT	CASSTPLTGGPDTGELFF
.	16	TRBJ2-4	TRBV7-9	many	TGTGCCAGCAGCTTAGGCGCGGGACTAGCCAAAAACATTCAGTACTTC	CASSLGAGLAKNIQYF
.	15	TRBJ1-5	TRBV18	many	TGTGCCAGCTCACCCCAACAGGGCCACAATCAGCCCCAGCATTTT	CASSPQQGHNQPQHF
.	13	TRBJ2-2	TRBV7-3	many	TGTGCCAGCAGCTTAATAGGGACCGGGGAGCTGTTTTTT	CASSLIGTGELFF
.	13	TRBJ1-1	TRBV12-3/TRBV12-4	.	TGTGCCAGCAGGCCGGGGGAATCAGGAGAAGCTTTCTTT	CASRPGESGEAFF
TRBD1	16	TRBJ1-3	TRBV24-1	.	TGTGCCACCAGTGATCCGGGACAGGGAACTGGAAACACCATATATTTT	CATSDPGQGTGNTIYF
.	13	TRBJ2-3	TRBV7-6	many	TGTGCCAGCAGCGTCGGAGGATCCGATACGCAGTATTTT	CASSVGGSDTQYF
.	13	TRBJ1-6	TRBV20-1	many	TGCAGTGCTAGAACCAGTCCGAATTCACCCCTCCACTTT	CSARTSPNSPLHF
.	18	TRBJ1-5	TRBV9	many	TGTGCCAGCAGCGTTCTTTCCGGGGGCCCTGGAGGAAATCAGCCCCAGCATTTT	CASSVLSGGPGGNQPQHF
.	13	TRBJ2-3	TRBV2	few	TGTGCCAGCAGTTTCTCAGATGGAGATACGCAGTATTTT	CASSFSDGDTQYF
.	13	TRBJ2-3	TRBV15	many	TGTGCCACCAGCAGAGATCAGGGGGATACGCAGTATTTT	CATSRDQGDTQYF
.	15	TRBJ2-1	TRBV27	.	TGTGCCAGCAGTTTATCGGTAGCGCTGTACAATGAGCAGTTCTTC	CASSLSVALYNEQFF
.	13	TRBJ1-5	TRBV29-1	many	TGCAGCGTTGGGGCCGGGGACAATCAGCCCCAGCATTTT	CSVGAGDNQPQHF
TRBD1	14	TRBJ2-1	TRBV27	many	TGTGCCAGCGGGACAGGGTACTCCTACAATGAGCAGTTCTTC	CASGTGYSYNEQFF
TRBD2	15	TRBJ2-7	TRBV30	many	TGTGCCTGGAGCGAAGCTAGCGGGTTCCCCTACGAGCAGTACTTC	CAWSEASGFPYEQYF
TRBD2	15	TRBJ2-3	TRBV11-2	many	TGTGCCAGCAGCTCCATAGCGGGGGGCACAGATACGCAGTATTTT	CASSSIAGGTDTQYF